One sample yielded the 8 T cell receptor beta chains listed below, sequenced in a study of cytomegalovirus exposure and HLA in healthy donors (dated 2017 in TCRdb). The library relied on the immunoSEQ multiplex PCR assay. A mixture of 60 forward primers for TCR Vbeta segments and 13 reverse primers for TCR Jbeta segments was used in the multiplex PCR. TCRdb carries this immuneACCESS record with in-frame sequences only. Its versions omit some clonotypes, under half of them owing to an unresolved V gene in the studies checked, with the rest unexplained. The sample has about 200,000 clones on record, 70% to 85% of them singletons. Jointly, the top ten make up 4.4% of the sample. The sequencing sample was made of PBMCs. These receptors came from a woman between 25 and 40 years old in good health and CMV-seropositive.

The J gene is TRBJ2-7, the V gene TRBV6-1, with 10 bases that match TRBD2. CDR1 is MNHNS, CDR2 SASEGT, per germline. Unmatched junction bases numbered 13, after V lost 7 bases and J lost 7 bases. The CDR3 is made up of 15 amino acids. The CDR3 DNA is TGTGCCAGCACCCGAGGGCTAGCGGGAGTAGGTGAGCAGTACTTC. It yields the protein CASTRGLAGVGEQYF.

To note about this clone: The same CDR3 can be traced to other DNA sequences in this sample. The chain is built from TRBV7-2 and TRBJ2-7; weak D call: TRBD2 (6 bases). Germline loops: CDR1 SGHTA, CDR2 FQGNSA. V was trimmed by 8 bases and J by 5 bases, leaving 16 bases between them. The CDR3 covers 13 residues. The CDR3 region has the DNA TGTGCCAGCTCCAGGTGGGAGGTAGACGAGCAGTACTTC. Protein: CASSRWEVDEQYF.

The chain recombines TRBV7-9 with TRBJ2-5; D call uncertain. V was trimmed by 2 bases and J by 5 bases, leaving 12 bases between them. The CDR3 runs 14 residues. The V gene's germline CDR1 is SEHNR and CDR2 FQNEAQ (reference sequence). The CDR3 sequence: CASSLLLGVETQYF. Here the CDR3 DNA reads TGTGCCAGCAGCTTACTACTGGGCGTGGAGACCCAGTACTTC.

This sequence joins TRBV20-1 and TRBJ2-1; D gene ambiguous. Trimming stripped 5 bases from V and 9 bases from J, with 11 bases between. The CDR3 contains 11 residues. Per germline, CDR1 DFQATT and CDR2 SNEGSKA (reference sequence). CDR3 sequence (DNA): TGCAGTGCTCCCCACATGGCTGAGCAGTTCTTC. It translates to CSAPHMAEQFF.

This chain's CDR3 is CAAASGGQARSETQYF. Written as DNA, the CDR3 is TGTGCCGCTGCATCAGGGGGACAGGCCCGGTCGGAGACCCAGTACTTC. This chain uses TRBV10-3 with TRBJ2-5, with 8 bases fitting TRBD1. The CDR3 runs to 16 residues. The ends lost 11 bases at V and 5 bases at J; junction bases unmatched: 19. Germline CDR1 is ENHRY and CDR2 is SYGVKD.

The V call is TRBV7-2, the J call TRBJ1-3; 9 bases match TRBD1. V gave up 5 bases and J gave up 6 bases; unmatched junction bases: 5. The CDR3 contains 14 residues. Per the germline V gene, CDR1 is SGHTA and CDR2 is FQGNSA. CDR3 nucleotide sequence: TGTGCCAGCAGCCCTACAGGGGGCGAAAACACCATATATTTT. Translating gives CASSPTGGENTIYF. Drawing the rest from reference TRBV7-2 and TRBJ1-3, the complete variable domain is GAGVSQSPSNKVTEKGKDVELRCDPISGHTALYWYRQSLGQGLEFLIYFQGNSAPDKSGLPSDRFSAERTGGSVSTLTIQRTQQEDSAVYLCASSPTGGENTIYFGEGSWLTVV.

Details on this clone: The sample has other DNA sequences that encode this CDR3 too. This rearrangement joins TRBV27 to TRBJ2-1; 11 bases line up with TRBD2. The V gene end was trimmed by 5 bases and the J gene end by 3 bases; junction bases not matched to a gene: 0. This CDR3 is 14 amino acids long. CDR1 MNHEY and CDR2 SMNVEV come from the germline V gene (reference sequence). The CDR3 loop is CASSLAGGYNEQFF. CDR3 DNA sequence: TGTGCCAGCAGTCTAGCGGGGGGCTACAATGAGCAGTTCTTC.

The rearrangement uses TRBV6-4 and TRBJ1-2; 9 positions agree with TRBD1. CDR1 and CDR2 from the germline V gene are MRHNA and SNTAGT. There are 13 residues in the CDR3. Losses at the gene ends were 6 bases for V and 8 bases for J; bases not matched to a gene: 7. The CDR3 coding sequence is TGTGCCAGCAGGGGACAGGGATCTTCGGGCTACACCTTC. Its translation: CASRGQGSSGYTF.